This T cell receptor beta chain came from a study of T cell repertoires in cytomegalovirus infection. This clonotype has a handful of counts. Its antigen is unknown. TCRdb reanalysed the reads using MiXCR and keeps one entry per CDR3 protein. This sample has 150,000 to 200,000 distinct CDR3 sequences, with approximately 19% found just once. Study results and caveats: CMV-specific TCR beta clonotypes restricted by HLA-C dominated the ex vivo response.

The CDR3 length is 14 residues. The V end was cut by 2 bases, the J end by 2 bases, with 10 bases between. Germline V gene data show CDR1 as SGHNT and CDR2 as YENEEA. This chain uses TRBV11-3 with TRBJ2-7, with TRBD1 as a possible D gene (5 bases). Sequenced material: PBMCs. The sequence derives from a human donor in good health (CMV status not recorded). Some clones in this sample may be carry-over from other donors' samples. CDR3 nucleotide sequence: TGTGCCAGCAGCTTATCGACAGCTGCCTACGAGCAGTACTTC. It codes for CASSLSTAAYEQYF.